This T cell receptor (beta chain) was sequenced for a study of T cell responses to AZD1222 COVID-19 vaccine. Study overall: Second doses were pooled across both intervals (about 4 or about 12 weeks). Overall study results and limits: Nearly half of unique spike-specific TCRs reportedly avoided B.1.351 and B.1.1.7 mutated regions.

Germline-derived CDR1 and CDR2 are SQVTM and ANQGSEA. There are 16 residues in the CDR3. Trimming cost V 6 bases and J 1 base; bases outside gene matches: 9. Measured with immunoSEQ multiplex PCR; TCRdb has only the in-frame clones, and not every one. The data hold about 84,000 clones, with roughly 85% observed a single time. Regarding this clone: Its antigen is currently unknown.

The TCR originated in an adult in good health. The sample here was peripheral blood, taken on day 0 of AZD1222 vaccination. The genes are TRBV29-1 and TRBJ1-1; 12 bases match TRBD1. CDR3 in DNA: TGCAGCGTGGATCCGGGACAGGGGGCGCGGAACACTGAAGCTTTCTTT. Translated, it gives CSVDPGQGARNTEAFF.